Shown below are 15 T cell receptor beta chains from a single sample sequenced in a study of blood T cell repertoires in COVID-19. TCRdb's table, derived via immunoSEQ multiplex PCR, lists solely in-frame clones and lacks some. The profile shows roughly 380,000 clones, roughly 87% of them singletons. The source material was PBMCs or T cells enriched from blood (not recorded which). The receptors were gathered from a woman aged 25 to 39 who had recovered from COVID-19.

In its sample, this clone was seen once. The rearrangement links TRBV7-2 to TRBJ2-1; TRBD2 aligns across 7 bases. CDR1 and CDR2 (germline): SGHTA, FQGNSA. V lost 4 bases to trimming and J lost 0 bases; unmatched junction nucleotides: 9. This CDR3 region has 17 residues. The CDR3 reads CASSSRGAGSSYNEQFF. The CDR3 DNA reads as TGTGCCAGCAGCTCCCGAGGAGCGGGGAGCTCCTACAATGAGCAGTTCTTC.

The CDR3 DNA is TGTGCCAGCAGTGAAATCAAGGGTTGGGCAGGGTCAAACACTGAAGCTTTCTTT. Encoded protein: CASSEIKGWAGSNTEAFF. The gene calls are TRBV2 and TRBJ1-1; TRBD1 is a possible D gene (5 bases). Trimming took 2 bases from V and 2 from J, leaving 21 bases between them. Looked up from germline, CDR1 is SNHLY and CDR2 is FYNNEI. This CDR3 has 18 amino acids.

The rearrangement joins TRBV10-3 to TRBJ2-1; 10 bases align to TRBD2. Trimming took 6 bases from V and 5 from J; bases not matched to a gene: 7. This CDR3 spans 15 amino acids. The germline V gene has CDR1 ENHRY and CDR2 SYGVKD. This chain's CDR3 is CAISQREGLNNEQFF. In nucleotides, the CDR3 is TGTGCCATCAGCCAGCGGGAGGGCCTGAACAATGAGCAGTTCTTC.

This chain joins TRBV3-1 (or the pseudogene TRBV3-2) and TRBJ2-7; perhaps TRBD1 as D (5 bases). The CDR3 is 18 residues long. Per germline, CDR1 LGHDT and CDR2 YNNKEL (reference sequence). The V end lost 0 bases, the J end lost 0 bases, and 18 bases lay between the germline ends. For the CDR3, the DNA is TGTGCCAGCAGCCAAGACAGGACACCACCGTCGAGCTCCTACGAGCAGTACTTC. This codes for CASSQDRTPPSSSYEQYF.

This clone was seen a few times. The gene calls are TRBV6-5 and TRBJ2-6; D unresolved. Between the trimmed V and J ends, which lost 10 bases and 2 bases, there was a span of 15 bases. In germline, CDR1 is MNHEY, CDR2 SVGAGI. The CDR3 runs 15 residues. The CDR3 nucleotides are TGTGCCACCCGTTCCGCAGAGGCTGGGGCCAACGTCCTGACTTTC. This codes for CATRSAEAGANVLTF.

V is TRBV5-1 and J is TRBJ2-1; TRBD2 matches 8 bases. V lost 2 bases to trimming and J lost 4 bases; unmatched junction nucleotides: 5. The CDR3 has 15 residues. Germline-derived CDR1 and CDR2 are SGHRS and YFSETQ. CDR3 sequence reads: CASSLYSGTYNEQFF. The CDR3 DNA follows: TGCGCCAGCAGCTTATATAGCGGGACTTACAATGAGCAGTTCTTC.

The chain couples TRBV5-1 to TRBJ1-3; D remains unclear. This CDR3 spans 16 amino acids. V was clipped by 3 bases and J by 0 bases, with 13 bases between them. CDR1 is SGHRS and CDR2 is YFSETQ in the germline V gene. CDR3 loop: CASSYRLSDSGNTIYF. For the CDR3, the DNA is TGCGCCAGCAGCTACCGGTTGTCCGACTCTGGAAACACCATATATTTT. The full variable domain, rest sourced from reference TRBV5-1 and TRBJ1-3, is KAGVTQTPRYLIKTRGQQVTLSCSPISGHRSVSWYQQTPGQGLQFLFEYFSETQRNKGNFPGRFSGRQFSNSRSEMNVSTLELGDSALYLCASSYRLSDSGNTIYFGEGSWLTVV.

V and J are TRBV2 and TRBJ1-5; D may be TRBD1 (5 bases). Germline V CDR1 and CDR2: SNHLY, FYNNEI. Trimming left V 1 base short and J 10 bases short, with 17 bases between. This CDR3 is built from 15 residues. The CDR3 coding sequence is TGTGCCAGCAGTGAAGGTGGTCAGGGTGGCACCCCCCAGCATTTT. The encoded protein is CASSEGGQGGTPQHF. Complete variable domain (other parts from reference TRBV2 and TRBJ1-5): EPEVTQTPSHQVTQMGQEVILRCVPISNHLYFYWYRQILGQKVEFLVSFYNNEISEKSEIFDDQFSVERPDGSNFTLKIRSTKLEDSAMYFCASSEGGQGGTPQHFGDGTRLSIL.

The CDR3 sequence: CASSIDRGGQPQHF. CDR3 DNA sequence: TGTGCCAGTAGTATTGACAGGGGAGGTCAGCCCCAGCATTTT. The rearrangement links TRBV19 to TRBJ1-5, with 8 positions matching TRBD1. Trimming at V came to 3 bases and at J to 6 bases, leaving 4 bases not matched to a gene. CDR1 is LNHDA, CDR2 SQIVND, per germline (reference sequence). The CDR3 runs 14 residues.

V and J are TRBV6-5 and TRBJ1-1; no definite D call. Germline V gene data show CDR1 as MNHEY and CDR2 as SVGAGI. The CDR3 is made up of 15 amino acids. V gave up 0 bases and J gave up 4 bases, with 12 bases separating them. The CDR3 sequence: CASSYSTWSATEAFF. The CDR3 region has the DNA TGTGCCAGCAGTTACTCGACTTGGAGCGCCACTGAAGCTTTCTTT.

V usage is TRBV4-1 and J usage is TRBJ1-1, with 7 nucleotides matching TRBD1. Trimming removed 3 bases from V and 1 base from J; junction bases left unmatched: 5. This CDR3 has 15 residues. The germline gives CDR1 MGHRA, CDR2 YSYEKL. This chain's CDR3 is CASSQPGTANTEAFF. The DNA for the CDR3 is TGCGCCAGCAGCCAGCCCGGGACAGCGAACACTGAAGCTTTCTTT.

V usage is TRBV19 and J usage is TRBJ2-1, with 9 bases matching TRBD2. This CDR3 is 17 amino acids long. The junction had 9 bases not matched to a gene; V was cut back by 1 base and J by 5 bases. In germline, CDR1 is LNHDA, CDR2 SQIVND (reference sequence). DNA for the CDR3: TGTGCCAGTAGTATAGCCTCTAGCGGGAATCGCGACAATGAGCAGTTCTTC. This sequence encodes CASSIASSGNRDNEQFF.

The genes are TRBV28 and TRBJ1-2, with 7 nucleotides matching TRBD1. Per the germline V gene, CDR1 is MDHEN and CDR2 is SYDVKM. V gave up 6 bases and J gave up 4 bases; unmatched junction bases: 11. This CDR3 is built from 15 residues. CDR3 DNA: TGTGCCAGCAGCCTCCGGGACAGCGTAGTCTATGGCTACACCTTC. This codes for CASSLRDSVVYGYTF.

This clone has a handful of counts. In nucleotides, the CDR3 is TGTGCCAGTAGTTCAAACCCCACTCGGAATTCACCCCTCCACTTT. It is translated as CASSSNPTRNSPLHF. This chain connects TRBV19 to TRBJ1-6; D is uncertain. The V gene lost 5 bases and the J gene lost 7 bases, with 15 bases spanning the gap. The CDR3 length is 15 residues. Germline CDR1 reads LNHDA; CDR2 reads SQIVND (reference sequence).

DNA of the CDR3: TGTGCCAGCAGCGTAGGCACGGTGGGAAACACCATATATTTT. Translated, it gives CASSVGTVGNTIYF. V gene TRBV9 combines with J gene TRBJ1-3; D is unclear. There are 14 residues in the CDR3. Trimming pared 0 bases from V and 4 bases from J, leaving 8 bases between. Per the germline V gene, CDR1 is SGDLS and CDR2 is YYNGEE. The complete variable domain, with remaining parts taken from reference TRBV9 and TRBJ1-3, reads DSGVTQTPKHLITATGQRVTLRCSPRSGDLSVYWYQQSLDQGLQFLIQYYNGEERAKGNILERFSAQQFPDLHSELNLSSLELGDSALYFCASSVGTVGNTIYFGEGSWLTVV.